This paragraph reports one T cell receptor beta chain. This record comes from a study of blood T cell repertoires in COVID-19. As for the study in general: Some COVID-19 samples were acute and others convalescent; all came from the United States, Italy and Spain.

The CDR3 is 18 amino acids. The V and J ends lost 2 bases and 1 base, in that order; junction bases with no gene match: 9. Germline CDR1 is SGHTA and CDR2 is FQGTGA. Study processing details: Scientists estimated how many nucleated cells there were by amplifying reference gene primers. Data came from immunoSEQ multiplex PCR; TCRdb stores just in-frame clones and leaves some out. V and J calls and clone size are as listed in that table; D and trimming were resolved from the DNA. The table lists around 130,000 clones, roughly 84% of them singletons. The V call is TRBV7-3, the J call TRBJ2-1; 9 positions match TRBD2. The TCR comes from a man aged 60-69 years with acute or convalescent COVID-19. What was sequenced was peripheral blood. CDR3 nucleotides: TGTGCCAGCAGCTTAGATGCGGGAGGGGTTAAGTCCTACAATGAGCAGTTCTTC. As protein: CASSLDAGGVKSYNEQFF.